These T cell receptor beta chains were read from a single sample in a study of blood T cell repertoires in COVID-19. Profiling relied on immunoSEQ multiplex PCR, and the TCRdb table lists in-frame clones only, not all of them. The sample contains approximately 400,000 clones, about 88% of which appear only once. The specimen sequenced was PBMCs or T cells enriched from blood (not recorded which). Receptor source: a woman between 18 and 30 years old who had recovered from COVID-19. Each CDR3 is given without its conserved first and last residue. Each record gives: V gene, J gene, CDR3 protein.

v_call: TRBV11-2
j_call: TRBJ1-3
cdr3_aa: ASSLGQGRNTIY

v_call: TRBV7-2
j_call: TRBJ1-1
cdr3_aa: ASSLNWVQGTSNTEAF

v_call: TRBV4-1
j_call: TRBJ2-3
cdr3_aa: ASSRSRFSTDTQY

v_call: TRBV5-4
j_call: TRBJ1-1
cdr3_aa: ASSLIAGTGGYAEAF

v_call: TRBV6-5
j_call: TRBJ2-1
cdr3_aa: ASATGSYNEQF

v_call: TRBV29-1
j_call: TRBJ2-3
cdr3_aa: SVVGQGAVTDTQY

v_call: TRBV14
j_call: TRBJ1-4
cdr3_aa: ASQKSGLEKLF

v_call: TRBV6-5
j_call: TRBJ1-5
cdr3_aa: ASSYSGVGQPQH

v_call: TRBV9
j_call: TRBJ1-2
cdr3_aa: ASSETGKEVYGYT

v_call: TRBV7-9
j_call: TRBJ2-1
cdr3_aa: ASSSVMEGYNEQF

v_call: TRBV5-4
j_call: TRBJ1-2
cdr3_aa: ASSNDRDTANYGYT

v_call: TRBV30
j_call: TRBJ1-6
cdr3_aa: AWSEGTYNSPLH

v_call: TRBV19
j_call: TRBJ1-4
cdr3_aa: ASSIGGRANEKLF

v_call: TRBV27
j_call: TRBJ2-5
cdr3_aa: ASSRWTGQETQY

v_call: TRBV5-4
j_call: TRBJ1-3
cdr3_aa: ASRPPGKGNTIY

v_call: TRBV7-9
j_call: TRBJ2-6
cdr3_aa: ASSLEASLSGANVLT

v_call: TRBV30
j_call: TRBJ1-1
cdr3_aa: ASREGDMNTEAF

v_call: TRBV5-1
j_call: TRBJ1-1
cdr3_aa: ASSSDSFTNTEAF

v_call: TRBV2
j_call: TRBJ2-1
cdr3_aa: ASSPPSGGPYNEQF

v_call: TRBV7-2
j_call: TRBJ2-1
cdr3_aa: ASSARDGALLNEQF

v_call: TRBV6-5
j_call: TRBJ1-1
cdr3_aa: ASSIGTNMNTEAF

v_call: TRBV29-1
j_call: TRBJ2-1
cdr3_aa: SVGGGISYEQF

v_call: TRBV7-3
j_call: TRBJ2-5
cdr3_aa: ASSLWDRVEETQY

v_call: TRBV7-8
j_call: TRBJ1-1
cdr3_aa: ASSADRRTEAF

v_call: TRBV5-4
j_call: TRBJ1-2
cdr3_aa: ASSLAWGTEGGYT

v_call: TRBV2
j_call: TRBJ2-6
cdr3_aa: ASSEQGSGANVLT

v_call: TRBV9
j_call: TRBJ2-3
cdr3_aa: ASSPEGTGRDTQY

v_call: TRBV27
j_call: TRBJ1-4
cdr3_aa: ASSFQGAGKLF

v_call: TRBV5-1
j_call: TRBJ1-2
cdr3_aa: ASSLAGDYGYT

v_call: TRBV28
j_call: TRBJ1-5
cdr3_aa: ASGGTGGVIGQPQH

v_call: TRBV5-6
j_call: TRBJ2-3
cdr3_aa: ASSPRDRPGTDTQY

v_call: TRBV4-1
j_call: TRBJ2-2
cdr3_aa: ASSHPTSVGGELF

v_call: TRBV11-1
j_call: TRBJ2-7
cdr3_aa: ASSLRRDSSYEQY

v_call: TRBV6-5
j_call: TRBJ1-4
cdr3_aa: ASRTGGSSGEKLF

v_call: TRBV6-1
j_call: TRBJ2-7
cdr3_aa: ASSGFPDRGPYEQY

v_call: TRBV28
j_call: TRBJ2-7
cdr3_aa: ASSLSTPGGAYEQY

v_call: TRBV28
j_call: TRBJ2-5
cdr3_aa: ASSLGNLRDSVEETQY

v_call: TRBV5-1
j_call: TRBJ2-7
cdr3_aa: ASSLTVRNLYEQY

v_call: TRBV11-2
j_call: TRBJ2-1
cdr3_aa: ASSSRGGDYNEQF

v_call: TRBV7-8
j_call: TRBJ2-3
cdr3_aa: ASSPRGTFTDTQY

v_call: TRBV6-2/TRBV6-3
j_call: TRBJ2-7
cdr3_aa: ASSRLAGGYEQY